A single sample gave rise to the 32 T cell receptor beta chains below, sequenced in a study of T cell responses to AZD1222 COVID-19 vaccine. Sequencing used immunoSEQ multiplex PCR; TCRdb keeps in-frame clones, though not all of them. The sample consists of about 150,000 clones, approximately 90% of them appearing once. The sample in question was peripheral blood, obtained 28 days after the second AZD1222 dose. The receptors were gathered from an adult who received the AZD1222 COVID-19 vaccine.

The chain is built from TRBV2 and TRBJ1-4; TRBD1 matches 9 bases. This CDR3 is 15 amino acids long. The germline V gene encodes CDR1 SNHLY and CDR2 FYNNEI. J gave up 4 bases and V 1 base, and 1 base lay outside the gene matches. The CDR3 region is CASSEGGQGNEKLFF. CDR3 DNA sequence: TGTGCCAGCAGTGAAGGGGGACAGGGTAATGAAAAACTGTTTTTT.

This clone was observed a single time. This rearrangement joins TRBV27 to TRBJ1-1; the D gene is possibly TRBD1 (6 bases). CDR1 MNHEY and CDR2 SMNVEV come from the germline V gene (reference sequence). Trimming left V 1 base short and J 0 bases short, with 9 bases between. The CDR3 consists of 15 residues. Here the CDR3 DNA reads TGTGCCAGCAGTTTATACGGGGACATGAACACTGAAGCTTTCTTT. Translation gives CASSLYGDMNTEAFF.

V usage is TRBV29-1 and J usage is TRBJ1-1, with a possible D match to TRBD1 (6 bases). The V and J ends lost 6 bases and 4 bases respectively, with 18 bases between them. The CDR3 is 14 residues long. Germline V CDR1 and CDR2: SQVTM, ANQGSEA. CDR3 sequence (DNA): TGCAGCGTCCTGCACAGGGCGGGGGGCACTGAAGCTTTCTTT. Protein: CSVLHRAGGTEAFF.

The chain joins TRBV11-2 to TRBJ1-3; D gene uncertain. Per the germline V gene, CDR1 is SGHAT and CDR2 is FQNNGV. Trimming pared 5 bases from V and 0 bases from J, leaving 14 bases between. CDR3 length equals 16 residues. This chain's CDR3 is CASSARGRISGNTIYF. DNA for the CDR3: TGTGCCAGCAGCGCCCGAGGACGGATCTCTGGAAACACCATATATTTT.

V gene TRBV4-1 combines with J gene TRBJ1-6; D remains ambiguous. The CDR3 loop spans 13 amino acids. The V gene lost 1 base and the J gene lost 6 bases, with 4 bases spanning the gap. Germline values: CDR1 MGHRA, CDR2 YSYEKL. For the CDR3, the DNA is TGCGCCAGCAGCCAAGCTGGTAATTCACCCCTCCACTTT. The encoded protein is CASSQAGNSPLHF.

This chain joins TRBV27 and TRBJ2-7, with 7 bases lining up with TRBD1. V lost 2 bases to trimming and J lost 10 bases; unmatched junction nucleotides: 5. Germline loops: CDR1 MNHEY, CDR2 SMNVEV (reference sequence). The CDR3 length is 12 residues. The CDR3 DNA sequence: TGTGCCAGCAGTTTAAGACAGGGAGAACAGTACTTC. Amino acids: CASSLRQGEQYF.

The chain has TRBV25-1 and TRBJ1-2; D uncertain. Looked up from germline, CDR1 is MGHDK and CDR2 is SYGVNS. The V end lost 2 bases, the J end lost 4 bases, and 11 bases lay between the germline ends. The CDR3 totals 14 residues. The CDR3 DNA follows: TGTGCCAGCAGTGAAGAACCCCTCGGCTATGGCTACACCTTC. It yields the protein CASSEEPLGYGYTF.

The gene calls are TRBV7-9 and TRBJ1-2; 8 bases agree with TRBD1. Trimming cost V 5 bases and J 6 bases; bases outside gene matches: 8. From germline, CDR1 is SEHNR and CDR2 FQNEAQ (reference sequence). The CDR3 contains 14 residues. CDR3 protein: CASSTTGTGDGYTF. For the CDR3, the DNA is TGTGCCAGCAGCACTACCGGGACAGGAGATGGCTACACCTTC.

The count of this clone is one. This rearrangement joins TRBV11-3 to TRBJ2-2, with 7 bases identical to TRBD2. The CDR3 length is 17 residues. The ends lost 0 bases at V and 5 bases at J; junction bases unmatched: 9. CDR1 and CDR2 (germline): SGHNT, YENEEA. CDR3 bases: TGTGCCAGCAGCTTAGACCGATTGCACGGGGGGACCGGGGAGCTGTTTTTT. Amino acids: CASSLDRLHGGTGELFF.

This sequence joins TRBV2 and TRBJ2-1; the match to TRBD2 covers 7 bases. V shed 6 bases and J 5 bases; nucleotides not matched to a gene: 4. This CDR3 contains 13 residues. Germline CDR1 reads SNHLY; CDR2 reads FYNNEI. CDR3 DNA sequence: TGTGCCAGCAGGGGACTACCCAACAATGAGCAGTTCTTC. Translation gives CASRGLPNNEQFF.

V gene TRBV19 combines with J gene TRBJ1-1, with 9 positions matching TRBD1. Germline CDR1 reads LNHDA; CDR2 reads SQIVND (reference sequence). V was pared by 10 bases and J by 0 bases, with 9 bases of the junction left unmatched. The length of the CDR3 is 15 residues. The CDR3 spells CATVNRGRLNTEAFF. The CDR3 DNA is TGTGCCACGGTAAACAGGGGGCGGTTGAACACTGAAGCTTTCTTT.

In nucleotides, the CDR3 is TGTGCCAGCAGCGGGGGAGAGACCCAGTACTTC. This codes for CASSGGETQYF. This rearrangement joins TRBV27 to TRBJ2-5; TRBD2 is a possible D gene (6 bases). CDR1 and CDR2 (germline): MNHEY, SMNVEV (reference sequence). V shed 6 bases and J shed 4 bases, with 6 bases lying between them. The CDR3 consists of 11 residues.

CDR3 DNA: TGTGCCAGCAGCTTGCCCCAAGAGACCCAGTACTTC. It specifies CASSLPQETQYF. This sequence joins TRBV5-4 and TRBJ2-5; D ambiguous. Germline CDR1 reads SGHNT; CDR2 reads YYREEE (reference sequence). V lost 1 base, J lost 1 base, and 2 bases lay in between. This CDR3 comprises 12 residues.

This clone showed up just once. The chain couples TRBV2 to TRBJ1-6; TRBD1 aligns across 7 bases. The V gene's germline CDR1 is SNHLY and CDR2 FYNNEI. J lost 10 bases, V lost 6 bases, and 12 bases had no gene match. This CDR3 has 15 residues. This CDR3 reads CASSLPVDRESPLHF. Here the CDR3 DNA reads TGTGCCAGCAGCTTACCGGTCGACAGGGAGTCACCCCTCCACTTT.

This sequence joins TRBV5-1 and TRBJ1-1; 8 bases are shared with TRBD1. Per the germline V gene, CDR1 is SGHRS and CDR2 is YFSETQ. This CDR3 comprises 15 residues. V lost 3 bases, J lost 1 base, and 5 bases stayed unmatched. CDR3 protein: CASSWGTGQNTEAFF. CDR3 nucleotides: TGCGCCAGCAGCTGGGGGACAGGACAGAACACTGAAGCTTTCTTT.

The J gene is TRBJ1-4, the V gene TRBV9; TRBD1 matches at 8 bases. Per the germline V gene, CDR1 is SGDLS and CDR2 is YYNGEE. The CDR3 sequence is 17 residues long. V lost 0 bases to trimming and J lost 4 bases; unmatched junction nucleotides: 8. CDR3 sequence reads: CASSVGGQGARNEKLFF. CDR3 coding DNA: TGTGCCAGCAGCGTAGGGGGGCAGGGGGCCCGTAATGAAAAACTGTTTTTT. The full variable domain, its missing parts supplied by reference TRBV9 and TRBJ1-4, is DSGVTQTPKHLITATGQRVTLRCSPRSGDLSVYWYQQSLDQGLQFLIQYYNGEERAKGNILERFSAQQFPDLHSELNLSSLELGDSALYFCASSVGGQGARNEKLFFGSGTQLSVL.

The CDR3 DNA follows: TGTGCCAGCAGTGACCCGGGACAGGGTTTCTACGAGCAGTACTTC. This codes for CASSDPGQGFYEQYF. This chain links TRBV6-1 with TRBJ2-7; 9 bases fit TRBD1. Germline V gene lookup returns CDR1 MNHNS and CDR2 SASEGT. This CDR3 is built from 15 residues. With V trimmed by 3 bases and J by 3 bases, 6 bases remained unmatched.

The chain couples TRBV18 to TRBJ2-1, with D unclear. This CDR3 is 14 amino acids long. Trimming cost V 0 bases and J 7 bases, with 10 bases left between them. Per germline, CDR1 KGHSH and CDR2 LQKENI. The DNA for the CDR3 is TGTGCCAGCTCACCACCCTTGCGAGGTAATGAGCAGTTCTTC. It yields the protein CASSPPLRGNEQFF. Variable domain in full (rest from reference TRBV18 and TRBJ2-1): NAGVMQNPRHLVRRRGQEARLRCSPMKGHSHVYWYRQLPEEGLKFMVYLQKENIIDESGMPKERFSAEFPKEGPSILRIQQVVRGDSAAYFCASSPPLRGNEQFFGPGTRLTVL.

The chain carries TRBV12-5 and TRBJ1-5; TRBD1 matches 7 bases. Germline values: CDR1 LGHNT, CDR2 FRNRAP. The V and J ends lost 7 bases and 6 bases, in that order; junction bases with no gene match: 12. The CDR3 contains 15 residues. The CDR3 region has the DNA TGTGCTAGTGCCATCGGGGGCAGGGGGATTCAGCCCCAGCATTTT. Amino acids: CASAIGGRGIQPQHF.

This clone was counted a few times. The chain couples TRBV6-4 to TRBJ2-2, with D uncertain. With 3 bases removed from V and 3 bases from J, the gap between germline ends came to 8 bases. CDR3 length: 14 amino acids. Per germline, CDR1 MRHNA and CDR2 SNTAGT. The CDR3: CASSDGHHTGELFF. CDR3 in DNA: TGTGCCAGCAGTGATGGGCACCACACCGGGGAGCTGTTTTTT.

The table lists this clone with a count of one. J is TRBJ2-2 and V is TRBV7-6, with TRBD2 identical over 11 bases. The V gene's germline CDR1 is SGHVS and CDR2 FNYEAQ. This CDR3 region has 16 residues. Trimming took 1 base from V and 5 from J; bases not matched to a gene: 3. CDR3 sequence reads: CASSLGGLAVTGELFF. The DNA for the CDR3 is TGTGCCAGCAGCTTAGGGGGACTAGCGGTTACCGGGGAGCTGTTTTTT. Full variable domain (rest looked up from reference TRBV7-6 and TRBJ2-2): GAGVSQSPRYKVTKRGQDVALRCDPISGHVSLYWYRQALGQGPEFLTYFNYEAQQDKSGLPNDRFSAERPEGSISTLTIQRTEQRDSAMYRCASSLGGLAVTGELFFGEGSRLTVL.

This clone was recorded only once. The V and J genes are TRBV21-1 and TRBJ1-5; TRBD1 is the table's D call and was not checked against the DNA. TRBV21-1 is a known pseudogene. The CDR3 consists of 14 residues. The CDR3 DNA reads TGTGCCAGCAGCAAAGGGACAAGCAATCAGCCCCAGCATTTT. Its protein is CASSKGTSNQPQHF.

This clone came up a few times. This chain links TRBV9 with TRBJ1-4; D is unresolved. CDR1 is SGDLS, CDR2 YYNGEE, per germline. Trimming pared 1 base from V and 8 bases from J, leaving 12 bases between. The CDR3 extends over 14 amino acids. The CDR3 DNA sequence: TGTGCCAGCAGCGTATCGATAGGTCCGGAAAAACTGTTTTTT. Translated, it gives CASSVSIGPEKLFF.

This chain joins TRBV6-5 and TRBJ1-2; perhaps TRBD1 as D (6 bases). The ends were cut back, 4 bases at V and 7 bases at J, with 19 bases in the middle. This CDR3 region has 15 residues. Germline V gene sequence: CDR1 MNHEY, CDR2 SVGAGI. CDR3 DNA sequence: TGTGCCAGCAGTTCCGCACAGGGCCTGGTGGCTGGCTACACCTTC. Translated: CASSSAQGLVAGYTF.

CDR3 coding DNA: TGTGCCAGCAGCAACAGGGGTAAAGAGACCCAGTACTTC. It encodes CASSNRGKETQYF. J is TRBJ2-5 and V is TRBV6-5; 7 nucleotides line up with TRBD1. The germline gives CDR1 MNHEY, CDR2 SVGAGI. Unmatched junction bases numbered 4, after V lost 6 bases and J lost 3 bases. The length of the CDR3 is 13 residues.

The chain employs TRBV10-2 and TRBJ2-3; 11 bases align to TRBD2. Germline CDR1 and CDR2: WSHSY and SAAADI. The CDR3 is made up of 13 amino acids. The V gene end was trimmed by 3 bases and the J gene end by 13 bases; junction bases not matched to a gene: 6. As DNA, the CDR3 is TGCGCCAGCAGTGATATAGCGGGGGGGCCGAAGTATTTT. Its translation is CASSDIAGGPKYF.

V gene TRBV19 combines with J gene TRBJ1-2; D is uncertain. The V end was cut by 2 bases, the J end by 4 bases, with 8 bases between. CDR3 length: 13 residues. The germline V gene encodes CDR1 LNHDA and CDR2 SQIVND (reference sequence). The CDR3 loop reads CASSITDRYGYTF. Written as DNA, the CDR3 is TGTGCCAGTAGTATAACCGACCGCTATGGCTACACCTTC.

V and J are TRBV2 and TRBJ1-4, with D possibly TRBD1 on 5 matching bases. V was pared by 5 bases and J by 6 bases, with 13 bases between. Germline lookup yields CDR1 SNHLY and CDR2 FYNNEI. The CDR3 runs to 14 residues. The CDR3 reads CASSPGRQDEKLFF. The CDR3 bases are TGTGCCAGCAGTCCAGGGCGTCAGGATGAAAAACTGTTTTTT.

In its sample, this clone was seen once. V is TRBV9 and J is TRBJ2-5, with D maybe TRBD2 (7 bases). The CDR3 has 15 residues. Germline lookup yields CDR1 SGDLS and CDR2 YYNGEE. V was cut by 7 bases and J by 1 base, with 17 bases left in between. The CDR3 DNA reads as TGTGCCAGCTCCCTGCGCGGGGGCCTCCAAGAGACCCAGTACTTC. It translates to CASSLRGGLQETQYF.

This clone appeared once. Given a much more abundant clone one base away, this may be a read error. Other nucleotide sequences in the sample specify the same CDR3. V usage is TRBV7-8 and J usage is TRBJ1-3; unclear D gene. The germline CDR1 and CDR2 sequences are SGHVS and FQNEAQ. Trimming cost V 3 bases and J 0 bases, with 6 bases left between them. The CDR3 consists of 14 residues. The CDR3: CASSLTLSGNTIYF. Written as DNA, the CDR3 is TGTGCCAGCAGCTTGACCCTCTCTGGAAACACCATATATTTT.

The genes are TRBV11-3 and TRBJ2-3; a weak D match, TRBD2 (6 bases). The germline V gene has CDR1 SGHNT and CDR2 YENEEA. CDR3 length equals 14 residues. V was cut by 1 base and J by 1 base, with 6 bases left in between. The CDR3 is CASSLAGGTDTQYF. CDR3 DNA: TGTGCCAGCAGCTTAGCGGGAGGCACAGATACGCAGTATTTT.

The J gene is TRBJ1-1, the V gene TRBV27; the D is unclear. Germline V lookup: CDR1 MNHEY, CDR2 SMNVEV (reference sequence). The CDR3 covers 14 residues. The germline V and J ends were trimmed by 5 bases and 2 bases, with 12 bases remaining between them. The chain's CDR3 is CASSPGLHNTEAFF. The CDR3 DNA reads TGTGCCAGCAGTCCCGGACTGCACAACACTGAAGCTTTCTTT.